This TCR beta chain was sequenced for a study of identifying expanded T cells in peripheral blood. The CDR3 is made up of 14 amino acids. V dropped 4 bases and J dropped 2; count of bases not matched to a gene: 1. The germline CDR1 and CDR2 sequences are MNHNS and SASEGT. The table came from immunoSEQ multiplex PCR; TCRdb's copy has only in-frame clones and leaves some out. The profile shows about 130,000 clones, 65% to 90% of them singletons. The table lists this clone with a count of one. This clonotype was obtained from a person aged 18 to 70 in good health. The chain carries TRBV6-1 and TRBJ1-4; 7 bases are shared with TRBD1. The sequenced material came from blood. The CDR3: CASSVTGTNEKLFF. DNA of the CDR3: TGTGCCAGCAGTGTGACAGGGACTAATGAAAAACTGTTTTTT.